This TCR beta chain was observed in a study of beta chain features in type 1 diabetes. Whole-study results and caveats: Because the template was cDNA, high-expressing cells might be over-represented. Naive, central memory and regulatory TCRB repertoires appeared more similar among patients than healthy donors. All four CD4+ subsets of Type 1 diabetes patients contained TCRB CDR3s that were moderately but significantly shorter. A definitive answer on HLA type influencing TCRB rearrangement was not reached here. Shorter templates might be favored by PCR, equally in patients and controls.

The CDR3 sequence is 15 residues long. Germline values: CDR1 MNHNS, CDR2 SASEGT. V dropped 6 bases and J dropped 1 base, with 12 bases sitting between them. This clone was detected only a few times. The antigen remains undetermined. The isolated RNA, all of it, was reverse transcribed, so expressed TCRB transcripts were what got sequenced. The data were produced by immunoSEQ multiplex PCR, yet TCRdb's version contains in-frame clones alone and is incomplete. The sample has about 370,000 clones; around 9.6% are singletons. The chain employs TRBV6-1 and TRBJ2-2, with D hard to call. Input material: central memory CD4+ T cells from blood. The receptor's source is a man aged 25-45 years with type 1 diabetes. In nucleotides, the CDR3 is TGTGCCAGCAGGCAACAGACCTTGAACACCGGGGAGCTGTTTTTT. Its protein product is CASRQQTLNTGELFF.